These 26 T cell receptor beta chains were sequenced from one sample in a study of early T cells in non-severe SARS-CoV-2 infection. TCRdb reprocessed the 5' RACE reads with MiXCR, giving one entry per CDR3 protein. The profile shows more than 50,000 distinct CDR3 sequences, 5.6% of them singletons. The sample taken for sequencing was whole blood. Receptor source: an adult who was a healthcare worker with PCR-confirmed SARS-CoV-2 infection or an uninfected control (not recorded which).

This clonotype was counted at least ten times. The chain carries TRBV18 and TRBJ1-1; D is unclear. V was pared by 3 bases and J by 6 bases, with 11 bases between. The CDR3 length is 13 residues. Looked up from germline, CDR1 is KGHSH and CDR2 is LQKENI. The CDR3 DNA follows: TGTGCCAGCTCACCCGTCCTCTATGCTGAAGCTTTCTTT. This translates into CASSPVLYAEAFF.

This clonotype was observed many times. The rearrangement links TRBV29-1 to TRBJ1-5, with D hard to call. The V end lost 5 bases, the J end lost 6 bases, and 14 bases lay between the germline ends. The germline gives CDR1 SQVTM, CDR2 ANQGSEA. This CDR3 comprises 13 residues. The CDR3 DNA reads TGCAGCGTTATTAGATTCGTGGGTCAGCCCCAGCATTTT. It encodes CSVIRFVGQPQHF.

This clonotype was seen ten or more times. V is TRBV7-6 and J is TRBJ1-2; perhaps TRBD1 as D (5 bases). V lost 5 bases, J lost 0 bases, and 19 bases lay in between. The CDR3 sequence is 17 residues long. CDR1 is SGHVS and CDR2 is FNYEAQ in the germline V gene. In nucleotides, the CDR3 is TGTGCCAGCAGCACTCTAAACCTCGGACAAACTAACTATGGCTACACCTTC. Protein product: CASSTLNLGQTNYGYTF.

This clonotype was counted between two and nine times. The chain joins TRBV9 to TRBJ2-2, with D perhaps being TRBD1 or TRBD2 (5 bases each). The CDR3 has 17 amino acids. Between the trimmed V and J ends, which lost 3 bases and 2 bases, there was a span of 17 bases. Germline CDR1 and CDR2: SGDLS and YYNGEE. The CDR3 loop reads CASSGSAGTANTGELFF. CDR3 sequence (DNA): TGTGCCAGCAGCGGCAGCGCCGGGACGGCTAACACCGGGGAGCTGTTTTTT.

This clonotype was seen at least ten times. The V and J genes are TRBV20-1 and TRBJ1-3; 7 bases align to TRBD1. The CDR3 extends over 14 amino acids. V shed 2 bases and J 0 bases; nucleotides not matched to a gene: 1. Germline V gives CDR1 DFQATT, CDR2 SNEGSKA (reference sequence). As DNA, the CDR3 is TGCAGTGCTAGAAGGGACAGCTCTGGAAACACCATATATTTT. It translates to CSARRDSSGNTIYF.

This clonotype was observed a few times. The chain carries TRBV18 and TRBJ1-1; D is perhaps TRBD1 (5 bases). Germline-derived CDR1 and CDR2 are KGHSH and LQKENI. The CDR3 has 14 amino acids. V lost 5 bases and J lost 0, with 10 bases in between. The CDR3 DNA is TGTGCCAGCTCATCCCGGGACCTGAACACTGAAGCTTTCTTT. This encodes CASSSRDLNTEAFF.

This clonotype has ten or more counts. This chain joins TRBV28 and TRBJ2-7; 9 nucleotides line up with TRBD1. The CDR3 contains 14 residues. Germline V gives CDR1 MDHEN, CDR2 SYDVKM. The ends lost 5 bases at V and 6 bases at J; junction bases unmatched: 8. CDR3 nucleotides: TGTGCCAGCAGTAAATCCGGGACAGGGCGCGAGCAGTACTTC. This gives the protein CASSKSGTGREQYF.

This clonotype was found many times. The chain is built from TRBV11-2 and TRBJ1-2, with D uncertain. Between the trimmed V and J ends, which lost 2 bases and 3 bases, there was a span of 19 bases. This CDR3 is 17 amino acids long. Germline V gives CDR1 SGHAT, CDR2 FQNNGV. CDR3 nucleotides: TGTGCCAGCAGCTTACTTGAGACTGAACTGGCGGACTATGGCTACACCTTC. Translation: CASSLLETELADYGYTF.

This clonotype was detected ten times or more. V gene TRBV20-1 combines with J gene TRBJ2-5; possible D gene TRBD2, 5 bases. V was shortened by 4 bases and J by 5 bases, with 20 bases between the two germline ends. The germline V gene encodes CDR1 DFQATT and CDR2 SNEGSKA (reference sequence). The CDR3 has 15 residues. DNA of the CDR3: TGCAGTGCTAATGATTTCGTGGCGGGTAGGGAGACCCAGTACTTC. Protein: CSANDFVAGRETQYF.

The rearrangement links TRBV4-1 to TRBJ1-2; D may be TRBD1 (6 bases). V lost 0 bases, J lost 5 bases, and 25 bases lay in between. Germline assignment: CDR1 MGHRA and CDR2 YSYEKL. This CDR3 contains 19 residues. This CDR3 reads CASSQDPRGADSGIYGYTF. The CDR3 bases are TGCGCCAGCAGCCAAGACCCTCGGGGGGCCGATTCGGGGATTTATGGCTACACCTTC.

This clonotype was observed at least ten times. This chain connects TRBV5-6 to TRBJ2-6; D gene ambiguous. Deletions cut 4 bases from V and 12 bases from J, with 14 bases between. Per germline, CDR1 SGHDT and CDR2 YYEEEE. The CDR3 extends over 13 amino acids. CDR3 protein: CASSLIGLSVLTF. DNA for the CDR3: TGTGCCAGCAGCCTTATAGGTTTATCCGTCCTGACTTTC.

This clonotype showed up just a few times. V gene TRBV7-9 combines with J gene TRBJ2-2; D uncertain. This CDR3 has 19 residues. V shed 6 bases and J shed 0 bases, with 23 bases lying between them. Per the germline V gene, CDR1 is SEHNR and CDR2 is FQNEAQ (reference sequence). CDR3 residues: CASSRDINWWISNTGELFF. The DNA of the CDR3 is TGTGCCAGCAGTAGAGACATTAACTGGTGGATCTCGAACACCGGGGAGCTGTTTTTT.

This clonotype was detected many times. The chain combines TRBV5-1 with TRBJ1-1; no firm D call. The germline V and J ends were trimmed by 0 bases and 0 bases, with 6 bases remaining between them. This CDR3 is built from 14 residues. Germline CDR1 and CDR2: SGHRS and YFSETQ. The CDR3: CASSLAGMNTEAFF. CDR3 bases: TGCGCCAGCAGCTTGGCTGGTATGAACACTGAAGCTTTCTTT.

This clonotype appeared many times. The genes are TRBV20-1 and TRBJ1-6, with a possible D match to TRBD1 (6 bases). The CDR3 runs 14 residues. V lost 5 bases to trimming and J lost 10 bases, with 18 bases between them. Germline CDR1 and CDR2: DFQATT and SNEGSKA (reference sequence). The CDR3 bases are TGCAGTGCTTTAGATCTACAGGGAGACTCACCCCTCCACTTT. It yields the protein CSALDLQGDSPLHF.

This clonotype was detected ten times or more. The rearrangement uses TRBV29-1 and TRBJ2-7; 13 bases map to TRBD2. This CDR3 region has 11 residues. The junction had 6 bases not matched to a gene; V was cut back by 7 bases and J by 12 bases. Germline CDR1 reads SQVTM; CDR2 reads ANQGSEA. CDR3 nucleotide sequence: TGCAGCGCCTGGACTAGCGGGAGATGGTACTTC. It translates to CSAWTSGRWYF.

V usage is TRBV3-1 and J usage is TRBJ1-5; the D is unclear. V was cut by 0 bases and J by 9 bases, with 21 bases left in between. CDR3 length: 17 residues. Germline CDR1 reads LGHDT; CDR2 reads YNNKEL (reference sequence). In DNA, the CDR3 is TGTGCCAGCAGCCAAGATCGGGGAATAAGGACCTCCCGGCCCCAGCATTTT. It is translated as CASSQDRGIRTSRPQHF. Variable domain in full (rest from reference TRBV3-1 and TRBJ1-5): DTAVSQTPKYLVTQMGNDKSIKCEQNLGHDTMYWYKQDSKKFLKIMFSYNNKELIINETVPNRFSPKSPDKAHLNLHINSLELGDSAVYFCASSQDRGIRTSRPQHFGDGTRLSIL.

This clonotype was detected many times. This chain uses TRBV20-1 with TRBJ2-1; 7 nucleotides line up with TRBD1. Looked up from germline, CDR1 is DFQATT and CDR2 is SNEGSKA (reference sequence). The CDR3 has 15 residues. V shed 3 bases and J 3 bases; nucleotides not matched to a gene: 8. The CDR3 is CSASPDRRIYNEQFF. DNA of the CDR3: TGCAGTGCTAGCCCGGACAGGAGGATCTACAATGAGCAGTTCTTC.

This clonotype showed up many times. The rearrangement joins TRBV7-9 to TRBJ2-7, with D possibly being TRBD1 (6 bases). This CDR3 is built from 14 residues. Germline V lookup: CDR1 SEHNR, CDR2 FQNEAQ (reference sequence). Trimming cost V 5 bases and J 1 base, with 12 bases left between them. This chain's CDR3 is CASSDDRISYEQYF. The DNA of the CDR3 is TGTGCCAGCAGCGACGACAGGATTTCCTACGAGCAGTACTTC. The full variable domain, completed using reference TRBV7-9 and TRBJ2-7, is DTGVSQNPRHKITKRGQNVTFRCDPISEHNRLYWYRQTLGQGPEFLTYFQNEAQLEKSRLLSDRFSAERPKGSFSTLEIQRTEQGDSAMYLCASSDDRISYEQYFGPGTRLTVT.

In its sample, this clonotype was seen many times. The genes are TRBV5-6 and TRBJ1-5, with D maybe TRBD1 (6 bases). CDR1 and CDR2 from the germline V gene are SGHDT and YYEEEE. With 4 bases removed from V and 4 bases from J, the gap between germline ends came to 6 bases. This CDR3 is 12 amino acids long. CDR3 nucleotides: TGTGCCAGCAGCAGGGGGAATCAGCCCCAGCATTTT. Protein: CASSRGNQPQHF.

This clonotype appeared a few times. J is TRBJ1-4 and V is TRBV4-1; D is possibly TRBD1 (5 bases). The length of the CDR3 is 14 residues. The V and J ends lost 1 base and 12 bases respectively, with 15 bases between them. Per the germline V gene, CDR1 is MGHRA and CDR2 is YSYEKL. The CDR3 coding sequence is TGCGCCAGCAGCCAAGCTAGGGGCCAGGGAGAACTGTTTTTT. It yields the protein CASSQARGQGELFF.

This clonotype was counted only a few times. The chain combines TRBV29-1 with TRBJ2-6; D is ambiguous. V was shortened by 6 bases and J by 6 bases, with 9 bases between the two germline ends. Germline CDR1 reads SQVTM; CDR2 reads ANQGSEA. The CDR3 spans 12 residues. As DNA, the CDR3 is TGCAGCGTCACTGGTGCGGCCAACGTCCTGACTTTC. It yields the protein CSVTGAANVLTF. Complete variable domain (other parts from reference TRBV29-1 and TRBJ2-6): SAVISQKPSRDICQRGTSLTIQCQVDSQVTMMFWYRQQPGQSLTLIATANQGSEATYESGFVIDKFPISRPNLTFSTLTVSNMSPEDSSIYLCSVTGAANVLTFGAGSRLTVL.

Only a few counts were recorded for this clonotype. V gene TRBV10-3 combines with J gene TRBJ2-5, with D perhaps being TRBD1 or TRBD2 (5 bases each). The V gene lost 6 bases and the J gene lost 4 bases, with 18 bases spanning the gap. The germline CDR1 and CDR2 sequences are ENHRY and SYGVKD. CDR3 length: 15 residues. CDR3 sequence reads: CAISLGEGLGETQYF. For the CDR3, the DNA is TGTGCCATCAGCCTGGGAGAGGGGCTAGGAGAGACCCAGTACTTC.

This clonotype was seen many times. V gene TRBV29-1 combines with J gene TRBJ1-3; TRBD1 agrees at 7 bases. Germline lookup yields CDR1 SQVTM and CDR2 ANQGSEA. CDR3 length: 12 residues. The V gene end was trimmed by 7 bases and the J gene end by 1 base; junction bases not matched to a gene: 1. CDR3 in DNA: TGCAGCGGGGGACAGTCTGGAAACACCATATATTTT. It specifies CSGGQSGNTIYF.

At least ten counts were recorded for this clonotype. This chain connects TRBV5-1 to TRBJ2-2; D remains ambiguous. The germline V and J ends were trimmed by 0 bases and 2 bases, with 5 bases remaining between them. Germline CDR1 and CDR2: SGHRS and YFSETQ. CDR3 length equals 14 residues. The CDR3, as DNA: TGCGCCAGCAGCTTGGGACAAAACACCGGGGAGCTGTTTTTT. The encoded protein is CASSLGQNTGELFF.

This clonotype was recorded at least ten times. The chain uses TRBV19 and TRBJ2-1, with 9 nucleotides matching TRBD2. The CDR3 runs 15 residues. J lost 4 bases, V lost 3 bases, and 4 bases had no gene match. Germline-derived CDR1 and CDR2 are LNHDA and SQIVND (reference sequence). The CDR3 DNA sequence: TGTGCCAGTAGTATGGAAGCGGGAGGTTACAATGAGCAGTTCTTC. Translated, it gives CASSMEAGGYNEQFF.

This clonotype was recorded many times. DNA for the CDR3: TGTGCCAGCGCGACAGGGGCCAACGTCCTGACTTTC. This sequence encodes CASATGANVLTF. The gene calls are TRBV3-1 and TRBJ2-6; D is unresolved. V was pared by 8 bases and J by 4 bases, with 6 bases between. The CDR3 is 12 amino acids. Per germline, CDR1 LGHDT and CDR2 YNNKEL (reference sequence).